Below are 4 T cell receptor beta chains sequenced from a single sample in a study of post-analysis software for immune sequencing data. Study results and caveats: The study found TRBV5-6, TRBV5-1 and TRBV20-1 among four to six TRBV segments more frequent in patients than controls.

Included in the TCR beta cDNA libraries were unique molecular identifiers. TCRdb used MiXCR to reprocess the PCR reads, holding one entry per CDR3 protein. Among hundreds of thousands of distinct CDR3 sequences listed, approximately 59% were seen once. For these receptors, no antigen is known. The specimen sequenced was blood. The receptor set was obtained from a girl aged 2 to 9 with multiple sclerosis.

V and J are TRBV2 and TRBJ2-1; D may correspond to TRBD1 or TRBD2 (5 bases each). The CDR3 extends over 12 amino acids. Per the germline V gene, CDR1 is SNHLY and CDR2 is FYNNEI. With 8 bases removed from V and 7 bases from J, the gap between germline ends came to 12 bases. The CDR3: CASGWDRNEQFF. CDR3 sequence (DNA): TGTGCCAGCGGTTGGGACCGGAATGAGCAGTTCTTC.

V gene TRBV29-1 combines with J gene TRBJ2-6; a possible D gene is TRBD1 (6 bases). CDR3 length equals 14 residues. Germline V CDR1 and CDR2: SQVTM, ANQGSEA. V was clipped by 7 bases and J by 0 bases, with 10 bases between them. CDR3 loop: CSALQGSGANVLTF. The CDR3 DNA follows: TGCAGCGCCTTACAGGGCTCTGGGGCCAACGTCCTGACTTTC.

There are a few counts of this clonotype. V usage is TRBV6-5 and J usage is TRBJ2-1, with a weak D call TRBD2 (5 bases). V was shortened by 0 bases and J by 5 bases, with 8 bases between the two germline ends. The CDR3 has 14 amino acids. The germline V gene encodes CDR1 MNHEY and CDR2 SVGAGI. CDR3 nucleotides: TGTGCCAGCAGTTACTCGGGAGTCCACAATGAGCAGTTCTTC. Translating gives CASSYSGVHNEQFF.

This chain joins TRBV7-9 and TRBJ2-3; tentative D call: TRBD1 (6 bases). V lost 5 bases and J lost 1, with 13 bases in between. The CDR3 sequence is 15 residues long. CDR1 and CDR2 (germline): SEHNR, FQNEAQ (reference sequence). The CDR3 nucleotides are TGTGCCAGCAGCGGATTACGGACAGGCACAGATACGCAGTATTTT. This translates into CASSGLRTGTDTQYF.